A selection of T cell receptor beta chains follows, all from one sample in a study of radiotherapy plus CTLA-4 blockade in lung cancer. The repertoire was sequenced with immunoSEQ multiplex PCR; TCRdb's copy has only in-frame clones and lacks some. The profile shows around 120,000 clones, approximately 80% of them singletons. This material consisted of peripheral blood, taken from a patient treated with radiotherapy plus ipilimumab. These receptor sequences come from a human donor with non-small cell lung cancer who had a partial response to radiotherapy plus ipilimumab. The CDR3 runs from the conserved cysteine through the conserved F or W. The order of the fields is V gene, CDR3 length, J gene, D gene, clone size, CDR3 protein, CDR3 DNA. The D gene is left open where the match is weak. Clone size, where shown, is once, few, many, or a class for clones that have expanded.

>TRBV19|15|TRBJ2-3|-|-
CASTGGQRRTDTQYF
TGTGCCAGTACCGGGGGGCAGCGCAGGACAGATACGCAGTATTTT
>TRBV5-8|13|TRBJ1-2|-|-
CASSFTGHDGYTF
TGTGCCAGCAGCTTTACAGGCCACGATGGCTACACCTTC
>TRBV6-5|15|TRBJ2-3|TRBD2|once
CASSLQGLSTDTQYF
TGTGCCAGCAGTCTTCAGGGACTATCCACAGATACGCAGTATTTT
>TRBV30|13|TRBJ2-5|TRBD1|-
CAWSRDRGETQYF
TGTGCCTGGAGTCGGGACAGGGGAGAGACCCAGTACTTC
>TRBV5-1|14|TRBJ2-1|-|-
CASSLSPPSNEQFF
TGCGCCAGCAGCTTGTCCCCCCCGAGCAATGAGCAGTTCTTC
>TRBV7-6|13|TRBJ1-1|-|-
CASSADSNTEAFF
TGTGCCAGCAGCGCGGATAGCAACACTGAAGCTTTCTTT
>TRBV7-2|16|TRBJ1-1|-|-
CASRHGPGQGNTEAFF
TGTGCCAGCAGACACGGACCTGGACAAGGGAACACTGAAGCTTTCTTT
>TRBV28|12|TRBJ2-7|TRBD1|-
CGTGGASYEQYF
TGTGGGACAGGGGGGGCTTCCTACGAGCAGTACTTC
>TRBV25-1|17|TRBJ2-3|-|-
CASSESGGGHGTDTQYF
TGTGCCAGCAGTGAATCGGGAGGGGGCCATGGCACAGATACGCAGTATTTT
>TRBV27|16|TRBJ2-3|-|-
CASSFLPGKVTDTQYF
TGTGCCAGCAGCTTTCTACCGGGAAAGGTCACAGATACGCAGTATTTT
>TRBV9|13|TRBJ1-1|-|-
CASSQTSNTEAFF
TGTGCCAGCAGCCAAACGAGTAACACTGAAGCTTTCTTT
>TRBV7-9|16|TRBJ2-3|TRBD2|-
CASSHYGGRDPDTQYF
TGTGCCAGCAGCCACTACGGCGGGAGGGATCCAGATACGCAGTATTTT
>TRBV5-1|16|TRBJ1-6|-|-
CASSSSAGEYNSPLHF
TGCGCCAGCAGCTCGAGCGCCGGAGAATATAATTCACCCCTCCACTTT
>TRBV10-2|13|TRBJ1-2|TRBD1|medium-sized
CATEGGGARGYTF
TGCGCCACTGAAGGAGGGGGCGCGAGGGGCTACACCTTC
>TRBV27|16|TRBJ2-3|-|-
CASSFFAVRGTDTQYF
TGTGCCAGCAGTTTTTTCGCGGTCCGAGGCACAGATACGCAGTATTTT
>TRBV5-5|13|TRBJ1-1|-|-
CASRMASNTEAFF
TGTGCCAGCAGGATGGCATCGAACACTGAAGCTTTCTTT
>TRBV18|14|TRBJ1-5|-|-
CASSPFNSNQPQHF
TGTGCCAGCTCACCATTCAATAGCAATCAGCCCCAGCATTTT
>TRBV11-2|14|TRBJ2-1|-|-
CASSLSELYNEQFF
TGTGCCAGCAGCCTCTCGGAGCTATACAATGAGCAGTTCTTC
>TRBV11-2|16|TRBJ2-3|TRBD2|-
CASTPGTSGRTDTQYF
TGTGCCAGCACCCCGGGGACTAGCGGGAGGACAGATACGCAGTATTTT
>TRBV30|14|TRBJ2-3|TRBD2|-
CAWGLAGFTDTQYF
TGTGCCTGGGGACTAGCGGGGTTCACAGATACGCAGTATTTT
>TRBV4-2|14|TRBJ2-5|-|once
CASSQDLREETQYF
TGTGCCAGCAGCCAAGATCTGAGGGAGGAGACCCAGTACTTC
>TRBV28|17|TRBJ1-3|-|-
CASSVVLSGITGNTIYF
TGTGCCAGCAGTGTCGTATTATCGGGGATTACGGGAAACACCATATATTTT
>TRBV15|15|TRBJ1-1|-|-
CATSSPRQDKGEAFF
TGTGCCACCAGCAGTCCTAGACAGGACAAGGGGGAAGCTTTCTTT
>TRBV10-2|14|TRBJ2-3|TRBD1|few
CASIAGTGSDTQYF
TGCGCCAGCATTGCGGGGACAGGGAGCGATACGCAGTATTTT
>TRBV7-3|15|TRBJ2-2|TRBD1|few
CASSRQGTLTGELFF
TGTGCCAGCAGCAGACAGGGGACTCTAACCGGGGAGCTGTTTTTT
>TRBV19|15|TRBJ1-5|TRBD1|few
CASSTLDRAGQPQHF
TGTGCCAGTAGTACCTTAGACAGGGCAGGGCAGCCCCAGCATTTT
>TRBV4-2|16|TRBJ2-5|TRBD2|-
CASSQDGQRDFETQYF
TGTGCCAGCAGCCAAGATGGCCAGCGGGACTTCGAGACCCAGTACTTC
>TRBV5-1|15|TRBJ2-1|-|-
CASSLSLQSYNEQFF
TGCGCCAGCAGCTTGTCACTGCAATCCTACAATGAGCAGTTCTTC
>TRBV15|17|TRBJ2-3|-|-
CATSRGGGGSSTDTQYF
TGTGCCACCAGCAGAGGGGGGGGCGGGTCTAGCACAGATACGCAGTATTTT
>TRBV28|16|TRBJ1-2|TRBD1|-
CASSFRQGGTNYGYTF
TGTGCCAGCAGTTTCAGACAGGGGGGAACTAACTATGGCTACACCTTC
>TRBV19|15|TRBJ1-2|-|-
CASRPLDSREYGYTF
TGTGCCAGTAGACCATTGGACAGCCGAGAGTATGGCTACACCTTC
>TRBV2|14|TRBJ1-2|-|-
CASSETQGTDGYTF
TGTGCCAGCAGTGAAACCCAGGGGACGGATGGCTACACCTTC
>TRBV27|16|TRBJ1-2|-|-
CASSLEALGGVYGYTF
TGTGCCAGCAGTTTAGAGGCCCTTGGAGGGGTTTATGGCTACACCTTC
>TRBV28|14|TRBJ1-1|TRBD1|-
CASSFRQGAREAFF
TGTGCCAGCAGTTTCCGACAGGGGGCACGTGAAGCTTTCTTT
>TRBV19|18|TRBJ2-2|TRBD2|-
CASSIGGLAGGHTGELFF
TGTGCCAGTAGTATAGGGGGACTAGCGGGAGGCCACACCGGGGAGCTGTTTTTT
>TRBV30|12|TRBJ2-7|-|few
CAWERRGHEQYF
TGTGCCTGGGAGAGGAGGGGGCACGAGCAGTACTTC
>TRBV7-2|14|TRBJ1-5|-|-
CASSSGVGKQPQHF
TGTGCCAGCAGCTCGGGAGTCGGGAAGCAGCCCCAGCATTTT
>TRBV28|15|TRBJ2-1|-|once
CASSFTSADSNEQFF
TGTGCCAGCAGTTTCACCTCCGCGGACTCCAATGAGCAGTTCTTC
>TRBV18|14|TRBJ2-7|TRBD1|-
CASSRETGSYEQYF
TGTGCCAGCTCACGGGAGACAGGGTCCTACGAGCAGTACTTC
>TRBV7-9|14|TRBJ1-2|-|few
CASSYDRQGYGYTF
TGTGCCAGCAGTTATGATCGCCAGGGCTATGGCTACACCTTC
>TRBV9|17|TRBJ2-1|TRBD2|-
CASSFRSGTSFYNEQFF
TGTGCCAGCAGCTTCCGAAGTGGGACTAGCTTTTACAATGAGCAGTTCTTC
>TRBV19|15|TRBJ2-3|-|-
CASSSSGFSTDTQYF
TGTGCCAGTAGTTCCTCAGGGTTTAGCACAGATACGCAGTATTTT
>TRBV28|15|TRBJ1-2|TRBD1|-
CASSNRGMVNRGYTF
TGTGCCAGCAGCAACAGGGGGATGGTTAACCGGGGCTACACCTTC
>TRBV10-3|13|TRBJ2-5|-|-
CAINQGGQETQYF
TGTGCCATCAACCAGGGGGGCCAGGAGACCCAGTACTTC
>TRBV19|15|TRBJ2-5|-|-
CASSISLGLTETQYF
TGTGCCAGTAGTATTTCGTTGGGACTTACAGAGACCCAGTACTTC
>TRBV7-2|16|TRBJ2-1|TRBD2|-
CASSLRLAGDRDEQFF
TGTGCCAGCAGCCTACGACTAGCGGGAGATCGCGATGAGCAGTTCTTC
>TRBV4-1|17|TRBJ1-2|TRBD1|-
CASSQERTGGLSIGYTF
TGCGCCAGCAGCCAAGAAAGGACAGGGGGCCTAAGTATTGGCTACACCTTC
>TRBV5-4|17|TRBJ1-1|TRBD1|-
CASSPGQGAGMNTEAFF
TGTGCCAGCAGCCCAGGACAGGGGGCGGGTATGAACACTGAAGCTTTCTTT
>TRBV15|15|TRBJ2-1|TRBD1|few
CATSMGQGSYNEQFF
TGTGCCACCAGCATGGGACAGGGCTCCTACAATGAGCAGTTCTTC
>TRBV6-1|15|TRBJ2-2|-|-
CASGEQGGRAGELFF
TGTGCCAGCGGTGAGCAGGGAGGAAGAGCCGGGGAGCTGTTTTTT
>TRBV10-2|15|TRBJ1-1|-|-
CASSEYRSNPTEAFF
TGCGCCAGCAGTGAGTATCGGTCGAACCCCACTGAAGCTTTCTTT
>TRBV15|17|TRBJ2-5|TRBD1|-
CATSTDIGQGVRETQYF
TGTGCCACCAGCACAGACATTGGACAGGGGGTTCGCGAGACCCAGTACTTC
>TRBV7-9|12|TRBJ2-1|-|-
CASSVIVLEQFF
TGTGCCAGCAGCGTAATAGTTCTTGAGCAGTTCTTC
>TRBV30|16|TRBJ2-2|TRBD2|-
CAWSVPGRGRGGELFF
TGTGCCTGGAGTGTACCCGGGAGGGGCAGGGGCGGGGAGCTGTTTTTT